This T cell receptor (beta chain) was retrieved from a study of blood T cell repertoires in COVID-19. The overall study: The analysed material was cDNA or gDNA that came from T cells, B-cell-depleted T cells, or PBMCs.

The ends were cut back, 0 bases at V and 1 base at J, with 3 bases in the middle. The CDR3 loop spans 13 amino acids. Per germline, CDR1 LNHDA and CDR2 SQIVND (reference sequence). Original methodology: Reference gene primer amplification gave nucleated cell count estimates. Repertoires were generated with immunoSEQ multiplex PCR, while TCRdb's copy carries only in-frame clones and drops some. The DNA was the basis for D and trimming; V, J and clone size are from that table. The data hold under 200,000 clones, with about nine tenths observed a single time. The V and J genes are TRBV19 and TRBJ1-1; no reliable D call. Sequenced input: peripheral blood. This clonotype originated in a man between 18 and 29 years old with active or convalescent COVID-19. Here the CDR3 DNA reads TGTGCCAGTAGTATAGACGGGAACACTGAAGCTTTCTTT. It translates to CASSIDGNTEAFF.